This T cell receptor beta chain was documented in a study of CD8 T cells in ankylosing spondylitis. Germline V gene lookup returns CDR1 DFQATT and CDR2 SNEGSKA (reference sequence). The CDR3 loop spans 17 amino acids. The V end lost 3 bases, the J end lost 5 bases, and 22 bases lay between the germline ends. In TCRdb, the 5' RACE reads were re-called with MiXCR into one record per CDR3 protein. The data show 240,000 or so distinct CDR3 sequences, 8.6% seen once. This clonotype originated in a male donor with ankylosing spondylitis or in good health (not recorded which). V usage is TRBV20-1 and J usage is TRBJ2-2, with D perhaps matching TRBD1 (6 bases). The sample was blood, either unsorted or a sorted T cell fraction (not recorded which). This chain's CDR3 is CSARDNRVLSRTGELFF. The CDR3 nucleotides are TGCAGTGCTAGGGATAACAGGGTTTTGAGTAGGACCGGGGAGCTGTTTTTT.